This T cell receptor beta chain derives from a study of tumor-infiltrating lymphocytes in primary liver carcinoma. The wider study: Tissue type made little difference to sample yields of roughly 3.65 to 7.13 million productive TCRbeta reads.

Study results and limitations: Relative to tumor region pairs, the tumor-adjacent and tumor-blood pairs showed overlap that was lower.

Germline V gene data show CDR1 as WSHSY and CDR2 as SAAADI. The V end lost 9 bases, the J end lost 2 bases, and 13 bases lay between the germline ends. CDR3 length equals 13 residues. Both RNA and DNA were isolated together from around 20-30 mg of bulk tissue that had not been sorted. Researchers took samples from five separate regions of each tumor. Worth noting for this clonotype: Antigen: not known.

Using a constant-region primer together with ProtoScript II reverse transcriptase, TCR beta cDNA was made from 500 ng of total RNA. The TCR beta library was amplified through three nested multiplex PCR rounds in a modified ARM-PCR procedure. The first two PCR rounds used TRBV1-TRBV30 forward primers with a C-beta reverse primer, 10 cycles each. A single record per CDR3 protein comes from TCRdb applying MiXCR to the multiplex PCR reads. The sample includes around 20,000 distinct CDR3 sequences, roughly 79% of them seen just once. The J gene is TRBJ2-5, the V gene TRBV10-2; D gene uncertain. Sequencing input: liver tumor tissue from sampling region 4. Subset denoted: tumor region T4, right-lateral pole. The TCR was taken from a young woman with primary liver carcinoma and hepatitis B virus infection. CDR3 amino acids: CASGRTEQETQYF. CDR3 coding DNA: TGCGCCAGTGGCCGGACGGAACAAGAGACCCAGTACTTC.